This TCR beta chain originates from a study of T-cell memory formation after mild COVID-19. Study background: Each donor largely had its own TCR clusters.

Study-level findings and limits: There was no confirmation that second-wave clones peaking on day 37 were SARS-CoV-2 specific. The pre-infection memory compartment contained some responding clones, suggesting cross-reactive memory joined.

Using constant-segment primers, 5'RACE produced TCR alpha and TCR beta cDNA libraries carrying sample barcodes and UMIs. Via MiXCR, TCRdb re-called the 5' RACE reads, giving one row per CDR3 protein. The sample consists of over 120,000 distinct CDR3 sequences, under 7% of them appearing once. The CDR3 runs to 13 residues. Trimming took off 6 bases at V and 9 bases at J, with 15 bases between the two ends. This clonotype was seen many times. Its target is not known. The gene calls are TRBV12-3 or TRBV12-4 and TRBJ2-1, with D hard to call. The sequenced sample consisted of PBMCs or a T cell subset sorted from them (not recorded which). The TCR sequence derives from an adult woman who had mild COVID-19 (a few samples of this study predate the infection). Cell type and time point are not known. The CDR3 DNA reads TGTGCCAGCAGCCCCGGCCTGACAACTGAGCAGTTCTTC. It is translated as CASSPGLTTEQFF.